The entry below describes one T cell receptor (beta chain). Its target antigen remains unknown. Base qualities are missing; no much larger clone stands one base away. From a lookup of the germline V gene (reference sequence), CDR1 and CDR2 are SEHNR and FQNEAQ. V was cut back by 3 bases and J by 7 bases, leaving a gap of 10 bases between them. The CDR3 numbers 13 residues from cysteine through phenylalanine. CDR3 DNA is the only sequence kept; it has 39 bases, read in frame from the first base. This record belongs to a study of blood T cell repertoires in COVID-19 (dated by TCRdb to between 2020 and 2021). For the study in its entirety: Samples from collaborators originated in the United States, Italy and Spain and spanned both the acute and convalescent phases of COVID-19. Nearly every sample came with metadata listing a de-identified subject ID, COVID-19 status, age in years and sex. The repertoires were released in a freely available public database meant as a resource for research on the immune response to SARS-CoV-2. Deeply sampled blood TCRbeta repertoires from subjects exposed to, actively infected with, or recovered from COVID-19 were included in the dataset. The material from the prospective study consisted of cDNA or gDNA derived from T cells, B-cell-depleted T cells, or PBMCs. Where available, HLA class I and class II types were obtained from metadata supplied by the sample provider rather than from assay-based typing. Samples came from the ongoing ImmuneRACE study (first 160 participants) plus 1,254 subjects from 6 global collaborators.

Each collaborating institution followed its own protocols to collect whole blood in K2EDTA tubes. For TCRbeta analysis, collaborators shipped samples in one of three forms: frozen whole blood, isolated PBMCs, or DNA extracted from either of those sample types. TCRbeta CDR3 regions were amplified from genomic DNA by means of the immunoSEQ Assay, a bias-controlled multiplex PCR. Per the original workflow: Within the assay, amplification of reference gene primers was used to estimate how many nucleated cells each sample contained. To quantify the absolute abundance of each unique TCRbeta CDR3 rearrangement, sequence reads were collapsed and filtered. For each sample, productive Simpson clonality was calculated as the square root of Simpson's diversity index across productive rearrangements. TCRdb retrieved this table from immuneACCESS and kept in-frame rearrangements only. Not all clones are present; in checked studies, unresolved V genes account for under half, and no reason is known for the remainder. The V and J calls and clone size come from that table; D and trimming were worked out from the DNA. This sample has some 120,000 clones in its table, and around two thirds of those were observed once. The top ten hold roughly 2.2% of the sample.

The paper as a whole reports these results and caveats: The quantity of clinical and demographic metadata differed by source and by participant and was supplied without curation.

Sequencing was performed on peripheral blood. Recombination linked TRBV7-9 to TRBJ1-5; the D gene is perhaps TRBD1, on 5 matching bases. The receptor was isolated from an older woman with acute or convalescent COVID-19. The DNA reads TGTGCCAGCAGCTTGGACACGCAGCAGCCCCAGCATTTT. Its coded protein is CASSLDTQQPQHF.